This TCR beta chain was captured by sequencing in a study of shared clonotypes between healthy human individuals. At the level of the study: Plates per donor: three CD4 naive, three CD4 memory, two CD8 naive, one CD8 memory.

The CDR3 is 15 residues long. V lost 2 bases, J lost 1 base, and 5 bases stayed unmatched. Germline V gene lookup returns CDR1 MNHNY and CDR2 SVGAGI (reference sequence). TCRdb's table, derived via immunoSEQ multiplex PCR, lists solely in-frame clones and lacks some. The table lists around 2.5 million clones, over 85% of them singletons. The J gene is TRBJ2-7, the V gene TRBV6-6, with 7 bases aligning to TRBD2. Material for sequencing was naive CD4+ T cells from PBMCs. The subset: CD45RA+ positively selected. This sequence was found in a young man in good health. Some clones in this sample may be carry-over from other donors' samples. Written as DNA, the CDR3 is TGTGCCAGCAGTTACAGGGTAGCGGGTTCCTACGAGCAGTACTTC. As protein: CASSYRVAGSYEQYF.